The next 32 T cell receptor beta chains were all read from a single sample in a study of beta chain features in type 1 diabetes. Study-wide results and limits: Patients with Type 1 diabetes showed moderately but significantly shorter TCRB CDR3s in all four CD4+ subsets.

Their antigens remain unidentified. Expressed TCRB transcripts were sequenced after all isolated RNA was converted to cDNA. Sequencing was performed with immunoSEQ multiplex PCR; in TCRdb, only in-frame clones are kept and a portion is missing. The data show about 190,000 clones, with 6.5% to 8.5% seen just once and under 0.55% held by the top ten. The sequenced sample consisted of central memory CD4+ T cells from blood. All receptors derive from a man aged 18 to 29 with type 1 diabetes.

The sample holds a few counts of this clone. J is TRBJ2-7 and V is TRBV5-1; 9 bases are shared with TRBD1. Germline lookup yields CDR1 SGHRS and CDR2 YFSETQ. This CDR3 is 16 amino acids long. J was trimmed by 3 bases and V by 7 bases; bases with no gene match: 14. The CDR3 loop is CASRRPGTGTLYEQYF. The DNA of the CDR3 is TGCGCCAGCCGGCGACCCGGGACAGGGACTCTCTACGAGCAGTACTTC.

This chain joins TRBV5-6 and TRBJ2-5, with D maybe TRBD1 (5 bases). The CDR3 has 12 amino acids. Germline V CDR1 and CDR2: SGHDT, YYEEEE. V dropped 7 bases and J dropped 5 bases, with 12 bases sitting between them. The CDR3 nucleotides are TGTGCCAGCTTAGGGTCAGGGGAGACCCAGTACTTC. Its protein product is CASLGSGETQYF. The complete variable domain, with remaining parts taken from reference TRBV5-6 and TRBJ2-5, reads DAGVTQSPTHLIKTRGQQVTLRCSPKSGHDTVSWYQQALGQGPQFIFQYYEEEERQRGNFPDRFSGHQFPNYSSELNVNALLLGDSALYLCASLGSGETQYFGPGTRLLVL.

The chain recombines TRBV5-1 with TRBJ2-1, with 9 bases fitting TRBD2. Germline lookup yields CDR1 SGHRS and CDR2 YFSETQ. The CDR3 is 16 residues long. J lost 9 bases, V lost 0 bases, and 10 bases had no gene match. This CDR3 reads CASSLGASGTFGEQFF. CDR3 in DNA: TGCGCCAGCAGCTTGGGGGCTAGCGGGACCTTCGGTGAGCAGTTCTTC.

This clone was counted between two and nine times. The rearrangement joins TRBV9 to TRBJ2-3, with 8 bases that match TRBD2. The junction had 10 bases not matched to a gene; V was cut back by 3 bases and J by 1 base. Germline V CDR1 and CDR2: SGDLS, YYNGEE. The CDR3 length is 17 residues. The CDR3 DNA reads TGTGCCAGCAGCGGACTCCCGGGGCGGGGGGGCACAGATACGCAGTATTTT. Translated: CASSGLPGRGGTDTQYF.

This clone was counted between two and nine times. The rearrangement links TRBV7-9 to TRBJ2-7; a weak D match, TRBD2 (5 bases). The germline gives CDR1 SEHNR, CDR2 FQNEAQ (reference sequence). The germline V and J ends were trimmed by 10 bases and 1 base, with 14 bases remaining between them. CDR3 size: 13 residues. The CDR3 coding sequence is TGTGCCACGACGGGGTTGCGGTCCTACGAGCAGTACTTC. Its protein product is CATTGLRSYEQYF.

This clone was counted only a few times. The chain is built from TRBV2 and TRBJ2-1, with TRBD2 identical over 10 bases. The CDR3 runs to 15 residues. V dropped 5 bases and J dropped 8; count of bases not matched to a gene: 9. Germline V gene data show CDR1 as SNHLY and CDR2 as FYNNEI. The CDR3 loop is CASSPRTSGGDEQFF. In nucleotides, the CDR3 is TGTGCCAGCAGTCCCAGGACTAGCGGAGGGGATGAGCAGTTCTTC.

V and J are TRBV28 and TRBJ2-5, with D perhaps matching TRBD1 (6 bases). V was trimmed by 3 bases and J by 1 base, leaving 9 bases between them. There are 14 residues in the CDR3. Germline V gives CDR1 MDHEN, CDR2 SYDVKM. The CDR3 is CASSFGDTQETQYF. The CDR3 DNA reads TGTGCCAGCAGTTTTGGGGACACCCAAGAGACCCAGTACTTC.

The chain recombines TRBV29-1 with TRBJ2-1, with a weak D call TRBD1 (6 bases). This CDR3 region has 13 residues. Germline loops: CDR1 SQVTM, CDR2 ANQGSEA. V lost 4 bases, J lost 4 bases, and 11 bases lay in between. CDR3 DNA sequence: TGCAGCGTTGGGTTACAGGGATACAATGAGCAGTTCTTC. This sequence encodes CSVGLQGYNEQFF.

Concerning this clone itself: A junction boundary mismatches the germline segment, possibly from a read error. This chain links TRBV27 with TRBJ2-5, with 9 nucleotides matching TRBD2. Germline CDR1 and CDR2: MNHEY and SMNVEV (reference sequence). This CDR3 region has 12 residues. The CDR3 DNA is TGTGCCAGCGGCCCCGCGGGACTAGCAGTCGACTTC. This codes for CASGPAGLAVDF.

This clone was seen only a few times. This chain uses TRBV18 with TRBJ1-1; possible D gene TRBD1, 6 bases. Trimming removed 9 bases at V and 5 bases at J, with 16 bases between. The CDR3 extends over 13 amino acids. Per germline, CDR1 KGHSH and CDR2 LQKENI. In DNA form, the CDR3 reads TGTGCCAGTAGCTGGGGACACCCGACTGAAGCTTTCTTT. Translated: CASSWGHPTEAFF.

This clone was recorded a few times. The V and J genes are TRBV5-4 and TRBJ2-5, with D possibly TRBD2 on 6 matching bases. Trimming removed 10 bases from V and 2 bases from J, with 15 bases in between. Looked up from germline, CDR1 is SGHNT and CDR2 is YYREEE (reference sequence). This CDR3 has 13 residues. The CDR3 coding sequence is TGTGCCTCCCGACTAGATTTACAAGAGACCCAGTACTTC. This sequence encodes CASRLDLQETQYF.

CDR3 nucleotide sequence: TGTGCCAGCTCAGTCCTGGGACAGGGTTTCTCTGGGGCCAACGTCCTGACTTTC. It specifies CASSVLGQGFSGANVLTF. V gene TRBV18 combines with J gene TRBJ2-6, with TRBD1 matching over 9 bases. The CDR3 runs 18 residues. The junction had 8 bases not matched to a gene; V was cut back by 5 bases and J by 0 bases. Germline V CDR1 and CDR2: KGHSH, LQKENI.

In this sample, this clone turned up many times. The CDR3 spells CSVVRDSYEQFF. CDR3 nucleotides: TGCAGCGTTGTAAGGGACTCCTATGAGCAGTTCTTC. V usage is TRBV29-1 and J usage is TRBJ2-1, with D perhaps matching TRBD2 (6 bases). This CDR3 is built from 12 residues. Trimming removed 4 bases from V and 8 bases from J, with 12 bases in between. CDR1 is SQVTM and CDR2 is ANQGSEA in the germline V gene.

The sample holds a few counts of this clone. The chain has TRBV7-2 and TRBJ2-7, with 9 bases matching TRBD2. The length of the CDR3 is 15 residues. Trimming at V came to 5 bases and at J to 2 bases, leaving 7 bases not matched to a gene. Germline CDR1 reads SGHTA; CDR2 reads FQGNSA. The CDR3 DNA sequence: TGTGCCAGCAGCCGAGAAGCGGGGGGTACCTACGAGCAGTACTTC. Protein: CASSREAGGTYEQYF. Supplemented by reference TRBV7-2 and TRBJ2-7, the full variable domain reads GAGVSQSPSNKVTEKGKDVELRCDPISGHTALYWYRQSLGQGLEFLIYFQGNSAPDKSGLPSDRFSAERTGGSVSTLTIQRTQQEDSAVYLCASSREAGGTYEQYFGPGTRLTVT.

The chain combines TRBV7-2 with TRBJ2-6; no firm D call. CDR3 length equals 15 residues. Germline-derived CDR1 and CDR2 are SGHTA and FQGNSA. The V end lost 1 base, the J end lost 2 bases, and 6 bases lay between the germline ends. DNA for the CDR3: TGTGCCAGCAGCTTAGAAACAGCTGGGGCCAACGTCCTGACTTTC. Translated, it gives CASSLETAGANVLTF.

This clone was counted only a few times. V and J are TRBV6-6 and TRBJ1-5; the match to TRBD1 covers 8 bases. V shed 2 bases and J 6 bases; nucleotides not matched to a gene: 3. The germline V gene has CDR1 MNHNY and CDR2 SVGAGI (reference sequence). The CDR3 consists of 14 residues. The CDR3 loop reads CASSYGQGGQPQHF. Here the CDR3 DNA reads TGTGCCAGCAGTTACGGACAGGGAGGTCAGCCCCAGCATTTT.

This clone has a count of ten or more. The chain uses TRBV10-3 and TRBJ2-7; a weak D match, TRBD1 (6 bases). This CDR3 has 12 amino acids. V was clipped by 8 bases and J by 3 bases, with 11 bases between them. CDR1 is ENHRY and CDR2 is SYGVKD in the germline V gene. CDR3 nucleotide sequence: TGTGCCATCCGGCGACAGGACTACGAGCAGTACTTC. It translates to CAIRRQDYEQYF.

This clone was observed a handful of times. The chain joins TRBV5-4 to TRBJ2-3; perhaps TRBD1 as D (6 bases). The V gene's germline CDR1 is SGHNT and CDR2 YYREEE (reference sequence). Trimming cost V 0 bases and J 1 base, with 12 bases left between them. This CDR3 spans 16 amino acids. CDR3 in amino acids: CASSLGQGIGTDTQYF. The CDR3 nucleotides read TGTGCCAGCAGCTTGGGTCAGGGGATTGGCACAGATACGCAGTATTTT.

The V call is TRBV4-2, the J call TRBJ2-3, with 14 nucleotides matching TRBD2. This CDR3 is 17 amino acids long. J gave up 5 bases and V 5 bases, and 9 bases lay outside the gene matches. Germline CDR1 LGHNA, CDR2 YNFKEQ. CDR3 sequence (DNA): TGTGCCAGCAGCTTGGGTTCCGGGACTAGCGGGGGAGATACGCAGTATTTT. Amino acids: CASSLGSGTSGGDTQYF.

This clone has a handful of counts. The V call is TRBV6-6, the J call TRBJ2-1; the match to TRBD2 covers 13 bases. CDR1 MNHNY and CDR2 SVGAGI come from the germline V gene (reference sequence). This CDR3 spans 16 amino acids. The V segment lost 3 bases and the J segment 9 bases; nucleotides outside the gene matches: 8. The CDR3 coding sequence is TGTGCCAGCAGTTATCCCGGGACTAGCGGGAAATTTGAGCAGTTCTTC. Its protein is CASSYPGTSGKFEQFF.

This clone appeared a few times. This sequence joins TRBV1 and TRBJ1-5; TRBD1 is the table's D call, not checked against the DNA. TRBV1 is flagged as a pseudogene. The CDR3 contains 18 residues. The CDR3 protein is CTSSQDHLRGLGNQPQHF. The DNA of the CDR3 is TGCACCAGCAGCCAAGATCACCTCAGGGGATTGGGCAATCAGCCCCAGCATTTT.

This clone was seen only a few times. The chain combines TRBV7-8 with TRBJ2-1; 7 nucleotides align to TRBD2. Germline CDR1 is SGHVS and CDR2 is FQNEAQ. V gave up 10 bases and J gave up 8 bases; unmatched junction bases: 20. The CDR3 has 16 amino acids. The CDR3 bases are TGTGCCACAGGCTTCCGTCGACTAGCTAGATCGGATGAGCAGTTCTTC. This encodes CATGFRRLARSDEQFF. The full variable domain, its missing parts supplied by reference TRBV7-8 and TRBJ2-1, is GAGVSQSPRYKVAKRGQDVALRCDPISGHVSLFWYQQALGQGPEFLTYFQNEAQLDKSGLPSDRFFAERPEGSVSTLKIQRTQQEDSAVYLCATGFRRLARSDEQFFGPGTRLTVL.

The chain's CDR3 is CASTNGGEQFF. CDR3 in DNA: TGTGCCAGCACAAACGGCGGTGAGCAGTTCTTC. The gene calls are TRBV7-8 and TRBJ2-1; D remains unclear. The CDR3 covers 11 residues. V was clipped by 7 bases and J by 9 bases, with 10 bases between them. Per the germline V gene, CDR1 is SGHVS and CDR2 is FQNEAQ.

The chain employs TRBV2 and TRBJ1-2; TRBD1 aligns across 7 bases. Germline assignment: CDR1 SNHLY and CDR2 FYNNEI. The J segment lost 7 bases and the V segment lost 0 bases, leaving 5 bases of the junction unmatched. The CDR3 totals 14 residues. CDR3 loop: CASSEARQGGGYTF. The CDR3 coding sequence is TGTGCCAGCAGTGAAGCGCGACAGGGCGGTGGCTACACCTTC.

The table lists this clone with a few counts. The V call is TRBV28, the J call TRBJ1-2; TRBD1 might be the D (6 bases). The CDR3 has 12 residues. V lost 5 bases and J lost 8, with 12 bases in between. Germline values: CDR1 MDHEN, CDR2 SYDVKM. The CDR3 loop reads CASSVQGRGYTF. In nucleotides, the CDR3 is TGTGCCAGCAGTGTACAGGGCCGAGGCTACACCTTC.

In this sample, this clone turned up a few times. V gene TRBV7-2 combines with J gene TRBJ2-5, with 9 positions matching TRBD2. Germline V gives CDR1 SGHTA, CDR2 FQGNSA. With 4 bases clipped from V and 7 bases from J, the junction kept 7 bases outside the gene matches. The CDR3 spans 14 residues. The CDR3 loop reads CASSSRTSAGTQYF. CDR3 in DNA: TGTGCCAGCAGCTCCAGGACTAGCGCCGGGACCCAGTACTTC. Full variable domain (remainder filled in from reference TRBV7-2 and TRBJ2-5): GAGVSQSPSNKVTEKGKDVELRCDPISGHTALYWYRQSLGQGLEFLIYFQGNSAPDKSGLPSDRFSAERTGGSVSTLTIQRTQQEDSAVYLCASSSRTSAGTQYFGPGTRLLVL.

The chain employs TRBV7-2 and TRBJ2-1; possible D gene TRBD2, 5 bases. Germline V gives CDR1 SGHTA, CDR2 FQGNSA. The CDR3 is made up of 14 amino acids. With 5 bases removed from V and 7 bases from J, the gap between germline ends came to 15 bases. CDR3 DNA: TGTGCCAGCAGCCAAAGTACTTCGGGGAATGAGCAGTTCTTC. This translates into CASSQSTSGNEQFF.

CDR3 residues: CASSLQIPGGYGYTF. The CDR3, as DNA: TGTGCCAGCAGCTTACAGATCCCGGGGGGGTATGGCTACACCTTC. V and J are TRBV11-2 and TRBJ1-2; perhaps TRBD1 as D (5 bases). The CDR3 length is 15 residues. The V end lost 2 bases, the J end lost 5 bases, and 15 bases lay between the germline ends. Per germline, CDR1 SGHAT and CDR2 FQNNGV. The entire variable domain, with the rest obtained from reference TRBV11-2 and TRBJ1-2, is as follows: EAGVAQSPRYKIIEKRQSVAFWCNPISGHATLYWYQQILGQGPKLLIQFQNNGVVDDSQLPKDRFSAERLKGVDSTLKIQPAKLEDSAVYLCASSLQIPGGYGYTFGSGTRLTVV.

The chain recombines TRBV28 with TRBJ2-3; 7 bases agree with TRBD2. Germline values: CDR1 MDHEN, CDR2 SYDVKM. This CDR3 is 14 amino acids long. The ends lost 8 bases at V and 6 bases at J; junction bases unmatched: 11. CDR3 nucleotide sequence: TGTGCCAGCCGAGATCGGCGGGGAGGGGATACGCAGTATTTT. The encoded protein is CASRDRRGGDTQYF. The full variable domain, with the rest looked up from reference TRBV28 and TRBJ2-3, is DVKVTQSSRYLVKRTGEKVFLECVQDMDHENMFWYRQDPGLGLRLIYFSYDVKMKEKGDIPEGYSVSREKKERFSLILESASTNQTSMYLCASRDRRGGDTQYFGPGTRLTVL.

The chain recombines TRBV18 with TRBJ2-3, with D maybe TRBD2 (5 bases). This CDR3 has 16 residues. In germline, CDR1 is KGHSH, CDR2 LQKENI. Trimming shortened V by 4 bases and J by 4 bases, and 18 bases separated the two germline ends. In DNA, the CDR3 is TGTGCCAGCTCACTCCCCCCGACCGCCGGGGCAGATACGCAGTATTTT. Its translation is CASSLPPTAGADTQYF.

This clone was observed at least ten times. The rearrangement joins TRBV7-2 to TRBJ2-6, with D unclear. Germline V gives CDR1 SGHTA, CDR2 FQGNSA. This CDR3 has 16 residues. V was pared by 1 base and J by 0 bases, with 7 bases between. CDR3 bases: TGTGCCAGCAGCTTAGTTGGCAGCTCTGGGGCCAACGTCCTGACTTTC. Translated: CASSLVGSSGANVLTF.

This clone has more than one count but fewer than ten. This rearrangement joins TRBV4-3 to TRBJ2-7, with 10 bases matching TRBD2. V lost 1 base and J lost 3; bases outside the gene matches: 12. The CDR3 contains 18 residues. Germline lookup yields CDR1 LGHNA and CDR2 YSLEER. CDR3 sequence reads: CASSQGDLAGGGLYEQYF. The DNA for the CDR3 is TGCGCCAGCAGCCAAGGGGACTTAGCGGGGGGTGGTCTCTACGAGCAGTACTTC.